The next 25 T cell receptor beta chains were all read from a single sample in a study of glioma-infiltrating T cells. Amplification of TCR alpha and beta CDR3 regions from RNA used iRepertoire nested multiplex PCR. TCRdb re-called the multiplex PCR reads through MiXCR, storing one row per CDR3 protein. The table lists about 140,000 distinct CDR3 sequences, roughly two fifths of them singletons. Sequenced sample: glioma tissue, nonneoplastic brain tissue, or PBMCs (not recorded which). All receptors derive from a human donor with low-grade glioma or glioblastoma, undergoing nonglioma brain surgery, or in good health (not recorded which).

J is TRBJ2-5 and V is TRBV15; D may be TRBD1 or TRBD2 (5 bases each). V lost 0 bases and J lost 5, with 13 bases in between. This CDR3 comprises 15 residues. The germline gives CDR1 LNHNV, CDR2 YYDKDF (reference sequence). CDR3 DNA: TGTGCCACCAGCAGAGACTCTGGGGGAACGGAGACCCAGTACTTC. Translated: CATSRDSGGTETQYF.

Ten or more counts support this clonotype. The chain carries TRBV6-2 or TRBV6-3 and TRBJ1-1; no firm D call. CDR1 and CDR2 from the germline V gene are MNHEY and SVGEGT. Trimming removed 4 bases at V and 8 bases at J, with 11 bases between. This CDR3 is 12 amino acids long. CDR3 in DNA: TGTGCCAGCAGTTCAAGTTACAACGAAGCTTTCTTT. Encoded protein: CASSSSYNEAFF.

This clonotype has more than one count but fewer than ten. The chain has TRBV20-1 and TRBJ2-1; 10 bases fit TRBD2. Per germline, CDR1 DFQATT and CDR2 SNEGSKA (reference sequence). V trimming: 4 bases; J trimming: 7 bases; junction bases outside the gene matches: 7. This CDR3 comprises 14 residues. The CDR3 sequence is CSAIPLAGWNEQFF. The CDR3, as DNA: TGCAGTGCTATACCACTAGCGGGATGGAATGAGCAGTTCTTC.

V gene TRBV2 combines with J gene TRBJ2-1, with D unclear. The CDR3 extends over 15 amino acids. V dropped 1 base and J dropped 1 base, with 8 bases sitting between them. Per the germline V gene, CDR1 is SNHLY and CDR2 is FYNNEI. In DNA form, the CDR3 reads TGTGCCAGCAGTGAAGAAGTGGGTTCCTACAATGAGCAGTTCTTC. It specifies CASSEEVGSYNEQFF.

The rearrangement links TRBV20-1 to TRBJ2-3, with TRBD2 matching over 9 bases. The J segment lost 2 bases and the V segment lost 3 bases, leaving 6 bases of the junction unmatched. CDR1 is DFQATT, CDR2 SNEGSKA, per germline (reference sequence). The CDR3 length is 15 residues. The CDR3 DNA reads TGCAGTGCTAGTTTGCTAGCGGGGTCCACAGATACGCAGTATTTT. Translating gives CSASLLAGSTDTQYF.

This clonotype was detected many times. This sequence joins TRBV20-1 and TRBJ2-7, with 8 bases that match TRBD1. This CDR3 has 13 amino acids. Germline loops: CDR1 DFQATT, CDR2 SNEGSKA (reference sequence). With 0 bases clipped from V and 3 bases from J, the junction kept 1 base outside the gene matches. DNA for the CDR3: TGCAGTGCTAGAGAGGGACAGGACTACGAGCAGTACTTC. Translating gives CSAREGQDYEQYF.

This clonotype was observed a handful of times. The genes are TRBV7-2 and TRBJ1-1; 7 bases map to TRBD1. Germline assignment: CDR1 SGHTA and CDR2 FQGNSA. J lost 4 bases, V lost 8 bases, and 10 bases had no gene match. The CDR3 totals 14 residues. This chain's CDR3 is CASFKGASSTEAFF. For the CDR3, the DNA is TGTGCCAGCTTTAAGGGGGCCTCATCCACTGAAGCTTTCTTT.

This clonotype showed up just once. The chain carries TRBV2 and TRBJ2-1; no clear D. In germline, CDR1 is SNHLY, CDR2 FYNNEI. The V end was cut by 2 bases, the J end by 10 bases, with 9 bases between. This CDR3 spans 12 amino acids. CDR3 DNA: TGTGCCAGCAGTGAAAAGCGTTACGAGCAGTTCTTC. It is translated as CASSEKRYEQFF.

This clonotype was counted many times. The J gene is TRBJ2-1, the V gene TRBV7-2; the match to TRBD2 covers 11 bases. Germline loops: CDR1 SGHTA, CDR2 FQGNSA. The V gene end was trimmed by 0 bases and the J gene end by 9 bases; junction bases not matched to a gene: 4. The CDR3 has 15 residues. CDR3 nucleotide sequence: TGTGCCAGCAGCTTAGCTTCAACTAGCGGGGGTGAGCAGTTCTTC. Translating it yields CASSLASTSGGEQFF.

In regard to this clonotype: A much bigger clone sits one base away, suggesting this may be a read error. The gene calls are TRBV6-1 and TRBJ2-7; D not resolved. The CDR3 length is 13 residues. Looked up from germline, CDR1 is MNHNS and CDR2 is SASEGT. The CDR3: CASSEGPTYGQYF. The CDR3 nucleotides are TGTGCCAGCAGTGAAGGTCCCACCTACGGGCAGTACTTC.

This clonotype has more than one count but fewer than ten. The chain carries TRBV6-1 and TRBJ2-7; perhaps TRBD1 as D (6 bases). V was cut by 5 bases and J by 2 bases, with 16 bases left in between. This CDR3 comprises 15 residues. Germline V gives CDR1 MNHNS, CDR2 SASEGT. DNA of the CDR3: TGTGCCAGCAGTCGTCAATCAGGGGCGACCTACGAGCAGTACTTC. Protein product: CASSRQSGATYEQYF.

This clonotype was seen a few times. V gene TRBV5-1 combines with J gene TRBJ2-3; 8 nucleotides align to TRBD2. Germline V gene data show CDR1 as SGHRS and CDR2 as YFSETQ. The CDR3 has 13 amino acids. J was trimmed by 10 bases and V by 0 bases; bases with no gene match: 4. CDR3 region: CASSLAGREAQYF. The CDR3 nucleotides are TGCGCCAGCAGCTTGGCCGGGAGGGAAGCGCAGTATTTT.

As concerns this clonotype: This may be a read error, as it is one base from a much larger clone. The CDR3 DNA reads TGTGCCAGCAGTAACCCAGGGAATCAGCGCCAGCATTTT. Residues: CASSNPGNQRQHF. The chain joins TRBV27 to TRBJ1-5; a possible D gene is TRBD1 (5 bases). Germline CDR1 MNHEY, CDR2 SMNVEV (reference sequence). CDR3 length equals 13 residues.

The chain employs TRBV5-4 and TRBJ1-1, with TRBD1 identical over 7 bases. CDR3 length: 16 amino acids. V was pared by 0 bases and J by 3 bases, with 8 bases of the junction left unmatched. Germline CDR1 reads SGHNT; CDR2 reads YYREEE (reference sequence). CDR3 loop: CASSLDLFGTDTEAFF. As DNA, the CDR3 is TGTGCCAGCAGCTTGGATTTGTTTGGGACAGACACTGAAGCTTTCTTT. The whole variable domain, remainder taken from reference TRBV5-4 and TRBJ1-1, is ETGVTQSPTHLIKTRGQQVTLRCSSQSGHNTVSWYQQALGQGPQFIFQYYREEENGRGNFPPRFSGLQFPNYSSELNVNALELDDSALYLCASSLDLFGTDTEAFFGQGTRLTVV.

The J gene is TRBJ2-7, the V gene TRBV14; no reliable D call. Trimming removed 4 bases at V and 4 bases at J, with 8 bases between. CDR1 is SGHDN and CDR2 is FVKESK in the germline V gene. The CDR3 is made up of 12 amino acids. The CDR3 DNA is TGTGCCAGCAGCCCTCTGGCGTACGAGCAGTACTTC. Its translation: CASSPLAYEQYF. Using reference TRBV14 and TRBJ2-7 for the parts outside the CDR3, the full variable domain is EAGVTQFPSHSVIEKGQTVTLRCDPISGHDNLYWYRRVMGKEIKFLLHFVKESKQDESGMPNNRFLAERTGGTYSTLKVQPAELEDSGVYFCASSPLAYEQYFGPGTRLTVT.

The CDR3 nucleotides are TGCAGTGCTTCCCTAGCGGGAGGTCCTTACGAGCAGTACTTC. Protein: CSASLAGGPYEQYF. This chain links TRBV20-1 with TRBJ2-7; 11 nucleotides line up with TRBD2. The germline gives CDR1 DFQATT, CDR2 SNEGSKA (reference sequence). The CDR3 is 14 residues long. With 5 bases clipped from V and 4 bases from J, the junction kept 7 bases outside the gene matches.

The chain is built from TRBV6-1 and TRBJ1-6; unclear D gene. Per the germline V gene, CDR1 is MNHNS and CDR2 is SASEGT. The CDR3 consists of 14 residues. V dropped 10 bases and J dropped 0 bases, with 10 bases sitting between them. DNA for the CDR3: TGTGCCACCCGCCCATTCTCCTATAATTCACCCCTCCACTTT. Amino acid sequence: CATRPFSYNSPLHF.

The chain couples TRBV7-8 to TRBJ2-5; D is unresolved. This CDR3 spans 14 amino acids. Trimming pared 0 bases from V and 3 bases from J, leaving 8 bases between. CDR1 SGHVS and CDR2 FQNEAQ come from the germline V gene. The CDR3 spells CASSLALPEETQYF. In DNA form, the CDR3 reads TGTGCCAGCAGCTTAGCGCTACCGGAAGAGACCCAGTACTTC.

Comment on this clonotype: A much more abundant neighbour one base away suggests this may be a read error. V usage is TRBV28 and J usage is TRBJ1-1, with D perhaps TRBD1 (5 bases). The CDR3 consists of 14 residues. With 9 bases removed from V and 3 bases from J, the gap between germline ends came to 17 bases. Per the germline V gene, CDR1 is MDHEN and CDR2 is SYDVKM. CDR3 loop: CARERDRLDTEAFF. In DNA, the CDR3 is TGTGCCAGAGAAAGGGACCGCTTAGACACTGAAGCTTTCTTT. Variable domain in full (rest from reference TRBV28 and TRBJ1-1): DVKVTQSSRYLVKRTGEKVFLECVQDMDHENMFWYRQDPGLGLRLIYFSYDVKMKEKGDIPEGYSVSREKKERFSLILESASTNQTSMYLCARERDRLDTEAFFGQGTRLTVV.

CDR3 region: CASSDGHDSGEQYF. The CDR3, as DNA: TGTGCCAGCAGCGACGGTCATGACAGTGGCGAGCAGTACTTC. The V call is TRBV6-1, the J call TRBJ2-7; D possibly corresponds to TRBD1 (5 bases). The germline V gene encodes CDR1 MNHNS and CDR2 SASEGT. V lost 6 bases to trimming and J lost 6 bases, with 18 bases between them. The CDR3 runs 14 residues.

V gene TRBV20-1 combines with J gene TRBJ1-6; D not certain. The CDR3 totals 15 residues. Trimming took 2 bases from V and 8 from J, leaving 16 bases between them. Germline CDR1 DFQATT, CDR2 SNEGSKA (reference sequence). As DNA, the CDR3 is TGCAGTGCTAGAAGTTCTGACCCTTGGGATTCACCCCTCCACTTT. Protein product: CSARSSDPWDSPLHF.

This clonotype has only a few counts. The chain combines TRBV20-1 with TRBJ1-1; 8 nucleotides match TRBD1. Germline V CDR1 and CDR2: DFQATT, SNEGSKA (reference sequence). After removal of 6 bases from V and 3 bases from J, the junction contained 6 bases not matched to a gene. This CDR3 is 13 amino acids long. CDR3 in DNA: TGCAGTGCACGACAGGGGCTACACACTGAAGCTTTCTTT. This gives the protein CSARQGLHTEAFF.

This clonotype has just one count. The chain recombines TRBV7-9 with TRBJ2-1; a possible D gene is TRBD2 (5 bases). Germline V gene lookup returns CDR1 SEHNR and CDR2 FQNEAQ (reference sequence). Trimming pared 7 bases from V and 0 bases from J, leaving 13 bases between. This CDR3 has 15 residues. CDR3 in amino acids: CASIPSSNSYNEQFF. The CDR3 bases are TGTGCCAGCATTCCTAGCTCAAACTCCTACAATGAGCAGTTCTTC.

The J gene is TRBJ2-3, the V gene TRBV15; D not certain. CDR1 is LNHNV and CDR2 is YYDKDF in the germline V gene (reference sequence). Trimming pared 0 bases from V and 4 bases from J, leaving 8 bases between. The CDR3 loop spans 14 amino acids. CDR3 residues: CATSRDRVSDTQYF. CDR3 nucleotides: TGTGCCACCAGCAGAGATCGTGTCTCAGATACGCAGTATTTT.

This clonotype occurred a few times. The CDR3 nucleotides are TGTGCCAGCAGTCATTCACTTGGGGCTCGTGAAGCTTTCTTT. Translated, it gives CASSHSLGAREAFF. The genes are TRBV6-1 and TRBJ1-1; TRBD1 is a possible D gene (5 bases). CDR1 MNHNS and CDR2 SASEGT come from the germline V gene. The CDR3 length is 14 residues. The ends were cut back, 5 bases at V and 7 bases at J, with 17 bases in the middle.